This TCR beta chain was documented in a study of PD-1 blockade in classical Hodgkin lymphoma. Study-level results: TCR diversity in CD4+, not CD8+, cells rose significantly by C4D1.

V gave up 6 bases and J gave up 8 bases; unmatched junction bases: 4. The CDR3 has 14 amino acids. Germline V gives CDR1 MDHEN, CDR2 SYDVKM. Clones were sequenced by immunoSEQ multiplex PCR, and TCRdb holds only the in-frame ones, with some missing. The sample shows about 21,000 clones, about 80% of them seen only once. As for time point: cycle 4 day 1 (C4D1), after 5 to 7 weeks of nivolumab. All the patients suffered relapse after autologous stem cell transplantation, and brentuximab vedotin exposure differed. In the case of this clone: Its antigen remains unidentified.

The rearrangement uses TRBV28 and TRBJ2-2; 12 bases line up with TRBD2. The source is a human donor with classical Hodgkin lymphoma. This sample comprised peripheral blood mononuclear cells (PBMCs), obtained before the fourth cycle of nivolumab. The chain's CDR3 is CASRRLAGVGELFF. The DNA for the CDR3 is TGTGCCAGCAGGCGACTAGCGGGGGTGGGGGAGCTGTTTTTT.